Sequencing of this T cell receptor (beta chain) was carried out in a study of T-cell reconstitution after alpha-beta-depleted transplantation in children. The germline V gene encodes CDR1 SNHLY and CDR2 FYNNEI. Between the trimmed V and J ends, which lost 1 base and 6 bases, there was a span of 7 bases. This CDR3 spans 13 amino acids. Preparing the TCRbeta library involved the use of unique molecular identifiers. TCRdb recomputed calls from the PCR reads with MiXCR, one row per CDR3 protein. The sample lists almost 600,000 distinct CDR3 sequences, 25% to 30% occurring once. This TCR was sampled from a boy under three years old with Wiskott-Aldrich syndrome, due to receive a stem cell transplant. The sample consisted of PBMCs, taken before TCRalphabeta/CD19-depleted stem cell transplant. This rearrangement joins TRBV2 to TRBJ2-4, with D uncertain. CDR3 protein: CASSEGHTNIQYF. The DNA of the CDR3 is TGTGCCAGCAGTGAAGGACATACAAACATTCAGTACTTC. The variable domain in full, completed from reference TRBV2 and TRBJ2-4, reads EPEVTQTPSHQVTQMGQEVILRCVPISNHLYFYWYRQILGQKVEFLVSFYNNEISEKSEIFDDQFSVERPDGSNFTLKIRSTKLEDSAMYFCASSEGHTNIQYFGAGTRLSVL.